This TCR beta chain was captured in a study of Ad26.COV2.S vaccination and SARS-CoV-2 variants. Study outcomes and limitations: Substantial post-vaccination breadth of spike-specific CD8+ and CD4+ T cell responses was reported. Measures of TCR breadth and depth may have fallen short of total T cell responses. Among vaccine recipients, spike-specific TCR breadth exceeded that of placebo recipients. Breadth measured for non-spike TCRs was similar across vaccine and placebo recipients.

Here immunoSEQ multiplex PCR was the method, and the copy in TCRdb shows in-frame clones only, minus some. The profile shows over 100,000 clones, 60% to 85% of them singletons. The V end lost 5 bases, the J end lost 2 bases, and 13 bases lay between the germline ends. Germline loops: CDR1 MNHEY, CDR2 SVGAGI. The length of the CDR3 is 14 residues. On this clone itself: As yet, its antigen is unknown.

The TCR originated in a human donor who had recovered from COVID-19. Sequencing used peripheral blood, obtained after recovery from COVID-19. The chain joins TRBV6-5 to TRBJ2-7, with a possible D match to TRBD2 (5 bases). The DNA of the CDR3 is TGTGCCAGCAGTCTCCAACGGGGTCCCTACGAGCAGTACTTC. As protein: CASSLQRGPYEQYF.